A single sample gave rise to the 7 T cell receptor beta chains below, sequenced in a study of blood T cell repertoires in COVID-19. Generated by immunoSEQ multiplex PCR, the TCRdb table keeps only in-frame clones and is missing some. The sample shows 200,000 to 250,000 clones, 75% to 90% of them seen only once. The sample comprised peripheral blood. These receptors came from a human donor in a cohort sampled during active COVID-19.

V and J are TRBV6-2 or TRBV6-3 and TRBJ2-4, with 8 positions matching TRBD2. V shed 6 bases, J shed 8 bases, and the junction held 9 bases outside the gene matches. The CDR3 runs to 14 residues. Germline CDR1 MNHEY, CDR2 SVGEGT. CDR3 sequence reads: CASSPGGGYDIQYF. CDR3 in DNA: TGTGCCAGCAGCCCCGGGGGGGGCTATGACATTCAGTACTTC.

V gene TRBV10-3 combines with J gene TRBJ2-7; TRBD1 matches at 7 bases. This CDR3 spans 13 amino acids. The trim removed 6 bases at V and 6 bases at J, leaving 8 bases unmatched. Germline V gene data show CDR1 as ENHRY and CDR2 as SYGVKD. The CDR3 spells CAIRGQENSEQYF. DNA for the CDR3: TGTGCCATCAGAGGACAGGAGAACTCCGAGCAGTACTTC.

The chain joins TRBV27 to TRBJ2-7; tentative D call: TRBD2 (5 bases). V shed 2 bases and J shed 3 bases, with 8 bases lying between them. This CDR3 has 13 residues. The germline V gene encodes CDR1 MNHEY and CDR2 SMNVEV (reference sequence). CDR3 protein: CASSLAGSYEQYF. CDR3 nucleotides: TGTGCCAGCAGTTTAGCGGGCAGCTACGAGCAGTACTTC.

The chain recombines TRBV28 with TRBJ2-7; 12 nucleotides match TRBD1. The CDR3 consists of 15 residues. J gave up 6 bases and V 5 bases, and 8 bases lay outside the gene matches. Germline CDR1 and CDR2: MDHEN and SYDVKM. The CDR3 coding sequence is TGTGCCAGCAGTGCTCCCGGGACAGGGGGCGGCGAGCAGTACTTC. It translates to CASSAPGTGGGEQYF.

This clone was seen a few times. The CDR3 loop is CASSAGLSGRNEQFF. The CDR3 nucleotides read TGTGCCAGCAGCGCTGGACTAAGCGGGAGGAATGAGCAGTTCTTC. V gene TRBV6-2 or TRBV6-3 combines with J gene TRBJ2-1; 9 bases match TRBD2. The V segment lost 6 bases and the J segment 7 bases; nucleotides outside the gene matches: 10. The CDR3 runs to 15 residues. Looked up from germline, CDR1 is MNHEY and CDR2 is SVGEGT.

In this sample, this clone turned up once. This rearrangement joins TRBV6-5 to TRBJ1-2; D call uncertain. The CDR3 is 14 residues long. Germline V gene sequence: CDR1 MNHEY, CDR2 SVGAGI. V dropped 6 bases and J dropped 4 bases, with 15 bases sitting between them. The CDR3 DNA sequence: TGTGCCAGCAGCCCGGATTGGGAGGGCTATGGCTACACCTTC. It specifies CASSPDWEGYGYTF.

The chain is built from TRBV9 and TRBJ2-7; 7 bases fit TRBD1. The CDR3 runs 14 residues. Trimming took 4 bases from V and 5 from J; bases not matched to a gene: 9. CDR1 is SGDLS and CDR2 is YYNGEE in the germline V gene. The CDR3 loop reads CASSPDTGVHEQYF. The CDR3 region has the DNA TGTGCCAGCAGCCCCGACACAGGGGTCCACGAGCAGTACTTC. Combining the CDR3 with reference TRBV9 and TRBJ2-7 gives the whole variable domain DSGVTQTPKHLITATGQRVTLRCSPRSGDLSVYWYQQSLDQGLQFLIQYYNGEERAKGNILERFSAQQFPDLHSELNLSSLELGDSALYFCASSPDTGVHEQYFGPGTRLTVT.